The source of this TCR beta chain is a study of beta chain features in type 1 diabetes. A few counts support this clone. What it binds is unknown. Expressed TCRB transcripts were sequenced because the entire RNA isolate underwent reverse transcription. Profiled with immunoSEQ multiplex PCR; TCRdb holds only in-frame clones, not every one. This repertoire shows 200,000 to 300,000 clones, 11% to 15% found once; its top ten account for about 0.027%. Study-level results: There was a possibility that cDNA sequencing over-represented cells with high TCR expression. The naive, central memory and Treg TCRB repertoires showed an apparent similarity that was greater among patients than among healthy donors.

Germline CDR1 reads SGHTA; CDR2 reads FQGNSA. The V end was cut by 2 bases, the J end by 8 bases, with 15 bases between. CDR3 size: 14 residues. Isolation of CD4+ naive, central memory, regulatory and stem cell-like memory cells was achieved by sorting via CD45RO/CCR7/CD25/CD127/CD95/CD27. The chain couples TRBV7-2 to TRBJ1-2; D perhaps matches TRBD1 (5 bases). The sequenced material came from naive CD4+ T cells from blood. This clonotype was obtained from a woman between 40 and 50 years old in good health. The CDR3 region has the DNA TGTGCCAGCAGCTTAAACCCGCAGGGTCAAGGCTACACCTTC. Amino acids: CASSLNPQGQGYTF. The whole variable domain, filled in from reference TRBV7-2 and TRBJ1-2, reads GAGVSQSPSNKVTEKGKDVELRCDPISGHTALYWYRQSLGQGLEFLIYFQGNSAPDKSGLPSDRFSAERTGGSVSTLTIQRTQQEDSAVYLCASSLNPQGQGYTFGSGTRLTVV.